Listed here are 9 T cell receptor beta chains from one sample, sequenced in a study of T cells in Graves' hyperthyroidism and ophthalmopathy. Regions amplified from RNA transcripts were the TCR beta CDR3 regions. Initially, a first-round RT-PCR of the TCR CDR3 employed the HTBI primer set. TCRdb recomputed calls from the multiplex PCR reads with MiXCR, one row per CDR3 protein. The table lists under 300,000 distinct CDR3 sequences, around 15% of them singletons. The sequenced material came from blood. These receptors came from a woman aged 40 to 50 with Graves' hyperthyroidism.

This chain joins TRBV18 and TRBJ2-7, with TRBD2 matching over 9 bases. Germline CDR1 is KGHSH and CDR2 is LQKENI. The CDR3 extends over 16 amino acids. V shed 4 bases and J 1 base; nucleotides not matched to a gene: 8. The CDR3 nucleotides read TGTGCCAGCTCACTGCAGACTAGCGGAGCATCCTACGAGCAGTACTTC. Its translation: CASSLQTSGASYEQYF.

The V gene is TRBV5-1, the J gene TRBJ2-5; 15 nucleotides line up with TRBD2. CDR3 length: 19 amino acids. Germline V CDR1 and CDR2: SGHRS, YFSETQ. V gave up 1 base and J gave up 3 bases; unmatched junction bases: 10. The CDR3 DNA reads TGCGCCAGCAGCTTGCAGGGACTAGCGGGAGGTTTGGGCGAAGAGACCCAGTACTTC. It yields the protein CASSLQGLAGGLGEETQYF. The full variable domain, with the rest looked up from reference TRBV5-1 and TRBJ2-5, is KAGVTQTPRYLIKTRGQQVTLSCSPISGHRSVSWYQQTPGQGLQFLFEYFSETQRNKGNFPGRFSGRQFSNSRSEMNVSTLELGDSALYLCASSLQGLAGGLGEETQYFGPGTRLLVL.

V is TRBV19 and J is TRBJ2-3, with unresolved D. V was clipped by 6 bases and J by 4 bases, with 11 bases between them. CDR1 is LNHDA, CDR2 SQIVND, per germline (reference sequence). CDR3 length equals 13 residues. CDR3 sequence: CASRFDVADTQYF. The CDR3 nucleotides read TGTGCCAGTAGGTTCGACGTAGCAGATACGCAGTATTTT.

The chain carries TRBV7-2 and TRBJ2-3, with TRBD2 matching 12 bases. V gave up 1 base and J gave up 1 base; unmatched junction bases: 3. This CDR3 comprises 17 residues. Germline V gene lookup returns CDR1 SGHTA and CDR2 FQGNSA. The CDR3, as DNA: TGTGCCAGCAGCTTAGGGGCTAGCGGGAGGGGCACAGATACGCAGTATTTT. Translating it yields CASSLGASGRGTDTQYF.

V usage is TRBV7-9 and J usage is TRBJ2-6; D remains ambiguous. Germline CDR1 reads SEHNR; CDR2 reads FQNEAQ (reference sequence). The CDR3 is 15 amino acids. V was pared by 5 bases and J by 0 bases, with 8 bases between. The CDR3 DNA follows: TGTGCCAGCAGCCCTTCTATCTCTGGGGCCAACGTCCTGACTTTC. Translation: CASSPSISGANVLTF.

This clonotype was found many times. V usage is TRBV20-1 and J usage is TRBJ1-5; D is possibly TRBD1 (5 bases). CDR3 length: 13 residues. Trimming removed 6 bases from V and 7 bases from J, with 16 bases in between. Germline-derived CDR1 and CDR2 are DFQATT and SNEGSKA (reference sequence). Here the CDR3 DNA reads TGCAGTGCGAGTGCCTCGGGGGGGCAGCCCCAGCATTTT. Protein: CSASASGGQPQHF.

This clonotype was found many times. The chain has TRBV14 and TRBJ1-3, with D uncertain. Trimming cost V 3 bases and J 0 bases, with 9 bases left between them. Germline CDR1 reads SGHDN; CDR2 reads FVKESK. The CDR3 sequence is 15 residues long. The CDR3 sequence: CASSHLVSSGNTIYF. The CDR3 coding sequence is TGTGCCAGCAGCCATCTTGTGAGCTCTGGAAACACCATATATTTT.

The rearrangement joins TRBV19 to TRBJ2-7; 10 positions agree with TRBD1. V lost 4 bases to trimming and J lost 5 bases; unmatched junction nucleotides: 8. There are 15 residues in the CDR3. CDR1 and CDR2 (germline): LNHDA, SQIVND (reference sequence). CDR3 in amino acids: CASSRTAGTGDEQYF. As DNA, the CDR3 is TGTGCCAGTAGTAGAACTGCCGGGACAGGGGACGAGCAGTACTTC.

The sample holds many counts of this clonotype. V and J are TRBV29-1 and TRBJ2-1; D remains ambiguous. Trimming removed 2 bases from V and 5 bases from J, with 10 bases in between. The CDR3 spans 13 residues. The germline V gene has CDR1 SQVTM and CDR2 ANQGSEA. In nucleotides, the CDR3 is TGCAGCGTTGAAAGTTGGGAAAACAATGAGCAGTTCTTC. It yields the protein CSVESWENNEQFF.